Given below is one TCR beta chain in context. Its antigen remains unidentified. V was clipped by 5 bases and J by 5 bases; unmatched bases: 14. CDR3 size: 16 residues. In germline, CDR1 is PRHDT, CDR2 FYEKMQ (reference sequence). Patients with a history of autoimmune disease or on systemic immunosuppression were excluded. These data come from a study of OX40 agonist ivuxolimab in advanced cancers. Study-level information: Patients in dose escalation had liver, melanoma, kidney or head and neck cancers.

Method: immunoSEQ multiplex PCR; TCRdb's copy keeps in-frame clones and lacks some. The table has more than 12,000 clones, 70% to 75% seen once; the top ten hold about 32%. Findings of the study overall: Normalized T-cell clonal expansion was also low in a subset of nonresponders.

This rearrangement joins TRBV13 to TRBJ2-5, with 7 bases identical to TRBD2. The origin of this receptor is an adult with an advanced solid tumor such as melanoma, head and neck, liver or kidney cancer. Specimen: CD4+ or CD8+ T cells sorted from blood, collected in a trial of the OX40 agonist ivuxolimab. The CDR3 DNA is TGTGCCAGCAGCACCATTTTGGGAGGGCCGGGTGAGACCCAGTACTTC. This sequence encodes CASSTILGGPGETQYF.